These 28 T cell receptor beta chains share one sample of origin, sequenced in a study of CD8+ T cells in alopecia areata listed by TCRdb under 2018. The library relied on the immunoSEQ multiplex PCR assay. For TCR sequencing, RNA was extracted from every sample and reverse transcribed into cDNA to serve as template. What TCRdb holds here is the immuneACCESS table cut down to in-frame rearrangements. Part of the clones is not present; checked against another copy, under half of the missing clones reflect an unresolved V gene, and the others are unexplained. The sample includes about 64,000 clones, with 44% observed a single time. The ten largest account for roughly 50% of the sample. The sequenced sample was NKG2D-low CD8+ T cells sorted from blood. The cell subset or site tag for this specimen amounts to: sorted CD8+ NKG2D-low blood T cells. These receptors all stem from a human donor with alopecia areata.

The chain uses TRBV5-4 and TRBJ2-1; D might be TRBD1 (6 bases). The V gene lost 0 bases and the J gene lost 9 bases, with 7 bases spanning the gap. Germline-derived CDR1 and CDR2 are SGHNT and YYREEE (reference sequence). The CDR3 runs to 12 residues. The CDR3: CASSLGGGEQFF. In DNA, the CDR3 is TGTGCCAGCAGCTTGGGAGGGGGTGAGCAGTTCTTC.

The rearrangement joins TRBV6-1 to TRBJ2-1, with TRBD2 matching over 9 bases. The length of the CDR3 is 17 residues. V lost 1 base to trimming and J lost 0 bases; unmatched junction nucleotides: 4. Germline CDR1 reads MNHNS; CDR2 reads SASEGT. CDR3 sequence reads: CASSEVAGGSSYNEQFF. The CDR3 DNA is TGTGCCAGCAGTGAAGTCGCGGGAGGGAGCTCCTACAATGAGCAGTTCTTC.

In its sample, this clone was seen a few times. The chain employs TRBV6-7 and TRBJ2-1; TRBD2 might be the D (5 bases). TRBV6-7 is an ORF; its function is uncertain. Deletions cut 4 bases from V and 9 bases from J, with 10 bases between. The length of the CDR3 is 12 residues. CDR3 DNA sequence: TGTGCCAGCAGTTTACAGAGGGCTGAGCAGTTCTTC. Translated: CASSLQRAEQFF.

The V gene is TRBV4-2, the J gene TRBJ2-7; D perhaps matches TRBD2 (6 bases). Germline values: CDR1 LGHNA, CDR2 YNFKEQ. Trimming removed 3 bases at V and 4 bases at J, with 19 bases between. This CDR3 spans 16 amino acids. The CDR3 DNA reads TGTGCCAGCAGCCAGGATTATCCGGGAGTAGCGTACGAGCAGTACTTC. Residues: CASSQDYPGVAYEQYF.

The genes are TRBV7-9 and TRBJ2-5, with D perhaps TRBD1 or TRBD2 (5 bases each). The CDR3 spans 16 residues. From germline, CDR1 is SEHNR and CDR2 FQNEAQ (reference sequence). Trimming pared 2 bases from V and 0 bases from J, leaving 13 bases between. The CDR3 is CASSLLRGTYQETQYF. The DNA for the CDR3 is TGTGCCAGCAGCTTACTCAGAGGGACGTACCAAGAGACCCAGTACTTC. The full variable domain, rest sourced from reference TRBV7-9 and TRBJ2-5, is DTGVSQNPRHKITKRGQNVTFRCDPISEHNRLYWYRQTLGQGPEFLTYFQNEAQLEKSRLLSDRFSAERPKGSFSTLEIQRTEQGDSAMYLCASSLLRGTYQETQYFGPGTRLLVL.

The rearrangement links TRBV6-5 to TRBJ2-5; D possibly uses TRBD1 or TRBD2 (6 bases each). V lost 4 bases and J lost 4, with 16 bases in between. There are 15 residues in the CDR3. Looked up from germline, CDR1 is MNHEY and CDR2 is SVGAGI. The CDR3 sequence: CASSFEGGAGETQYF. In nucleotides, the CDR3 is TGTGCCAGCAGTTTCGAGGGGGGCGCTGGAGAGACCCAGTACTTC.

This clone was observed a single time. The genes are TRBV7-6 and TRBJ2-7; D call uncertain. Germline V gives CDR1 SGHVS, CDR2 FNYEAQ. V was clipped by 3 bases and J by 4 bases, with 7 bases between them. The CDR3 totals 12 residues. CDR3 sequence reads: CASSFLGYEQYF. CDR3 nucleotide sequence: TGTGCCAGCAGCTTTTTGGGGTACGAGCAGTACTTC.

The rearrangement uses TRBV4-1 and TRBJ2-7, with 7 bases fitting TRBD1. The germline V gene encodes CDR1 MGHRA and CDR2 YSYEKL. The CDR3 has 14 amino acids. Unmatched junction bases numbered 6, after V lost 5 bases and J lost 2 bases. CDR3 DNA sequence: TGCGCCAGCAGCTTCCGACAGGGAACCTACGAGCAGTACTTC. Residues: CASSFRQGTYEQYF.

CDR3 bases: TGTGCCAGCACGGGCACAGATACGCAGTATTTT. Its protein product is CASTGTDTQYF. This rearrangement joins TRBV5-6 to TRBJ2-3; D unclear. Germline-derived CDR1 and CDR2 are SGHDT and YYEEEE. Between the trimmed V and J ends, which lost 6 bases and 1 base, there was a span of 3 bases. The CDR3 runs 11 residues.

The chain couples TRBV7-2 to TRBJ1-5; D is unclear. V lost 1 base to trimming and J lost 3 bases, with 10 bases between them. Germline lookup yields CDR1 SGHTA and CDR2 FQGNSA. This CDR3 has 15 amino acids. The CDR3 nucleotides are TGTGCCAGCAGCTTAGGTCCGATCCTCAATCAGCCCCAGCATTTT. The encoded protein is CASSLGPILNQPQHF.

This clone has just a few counts. The V call is TRBV28, the J call TRBJ2-7, with D maybe TRBD2 (6 bases). The germline CDR1 and CDR2 sequences are MDHEN and SYDVKM. Trimming removed 3 bases at V and 6 bases at J, with 12 bases between. The length of the CDR3 is 13 residues. The CDR3, as DNA: TGTGCCAGCAGTTTCATAGGAGGGTTCGAGCAGTACTTC. Protein: CASSFIGGFEQYF. The full variable domain, with the rest looked up from reference TRBV28 and TRBJ2-7, is DVKVTQSSRYLVKRTGEKVFLECVQDMDHENMFWYRQDPGLGLRLIYFSYDVKMKEKGDIPEGYSVSREKKERFSLILESASTNQTSMYLCASSFIGGFEQYFGPGTRLTVT.

This clone was picked up a small number of times. The chain carries TRBV30 and TRBJ2-2, with D perhaps TRBD1 (5 bases). V lost 0 bases and J 4 bases, leaving 9 bases between the germline ends. The CDR3 is 14 amino acids. The V gene's germline CDR1 is GTSNPN and CDR2 SVGIG (reference sequence). DNA for the CDR3: TGTGCCTGGAGTGTAGGGGTTGGCACCGGGGAGCTGTTTTTT. Its protein product is CAWSVGVGTGELFF.

CDR3 region: CASSSTTGRGREANVLTF. CDR3 coding DNA: TGTGCCAGCAGCTCCACGACAGGCCGTGGACGCGAGGCCAACGTCCTGACTTTC. V is TRBV7-3 and J is TRBJ2-6; tentatively, D is TRBD1 (6 bases). This CDR3 spans 18 amino acids. Germline lookup yields CDR1 SGHTA and CDR2 FQGTGA. The V end lost 4 bases, the J end lost 6 bases, and 22 bases lay between the germline ends.

The V gene is TRBV7-2, the J gene TRBJ2-7; D remains unclear. Germline values: CDR1 SGHTA, CDR2 FQGNSA. Trimming removed 4 bases from V and 2 bases from J, with 18 bases in between. The CDR3 totals 16 residues. CDR3 in amino acids: CASSWGLGKSPYEQYF. CDR3 coding DNA: TGTGCCAGCAGCTGGGGATTAGGAAAATCTCCCTACGAGCAGTACTTC.

The chain links TRBV9 to TRBJ2-1, with unresolved D. Trimming removed 0 bases from V and 0 bases from J, with 13 bases in between. Per germline, CDR1 SGDLS and CDR2 YYNGEE. The CDR3 is 17 residues long. This CDR3 reads CASSVDATRASYNEQFF. CDR3 DNA: TGTGCCAGCAGCGTAGATGCTACCCGCGCCTCCTACAATGAGCAGTTCTTC.

The rearrangement uses TRBV7-2 and TRBJ2-1, with TRBD2 matching over 10 bases. From germline, CDR1 is SGHTA and CDR2 FQGNSA. Unmatched junction bases numbered 16, after V lost 8 bases and J lost 0 bases. CDR3 length: 19 residues. CDR3 nucleotide sequence: TGTGCCAGCGGATTCAGCGGGAGGGTGAAGGCTGACTCCTACAATGAGCAGTTCTTC. This sequence encodes CASGFSGRVKADSYNEQFF.

This clone was counted a few times. The chain is built from TRBV29-1 and TRBJ1-3; D ambiguous. The CDR3 is 12 residues long. V was cut by 4 bases and J by 7 bases, with 11 bases left in between. Per germline, CDR1 SQVTM and CDR2 ANQGSEA. CDR3 in DNA: TGCAGCGTTGTGAGTTGGGCGAACACCATATATTTT. Amino acid sequence: CSVVSWANTIYF.

The chain carries TRBV6-6 and TRBJ1-1, with 7 positions matching TRBD1. This CDR3 is built from 13 residues. Germline V gives CDR1 MNHNY, CDR2 SVGAGI (reference sequence). V was clipped by 6 bases and J by 5 bases; unmatched bases: 6. The CDR3 loop reads CASRGGAGTEAFF. Here the CDR3 DNA reads TGTGCCAGCAGAGGGGGCGCAGGAACTGAAGCTTTCTTT.

This sequence joins TRBV4-1 and TRBJ2-3; D possibly corresponds to TRBD1 (6 bases). The CDR3 loop spans 14 amino acids. The germline gives CDR1 MGHRA, CDR2 YSYEKL. V was pared by 4 bases and J by 4 bases, with 12 bases between. The CDR3 sequence is CASSLRTEPDTQYF. The CDR3 DNA reads as TGCGCCAGCAGCCTTCGGACAGAACCAGATACGCAGTATTTT.

The chain employs TRBV4-3 and TRBJ1-6; perhaps TRBD1 as D (5 bases). The CDR3 runs 16 residues. V lost 0 bases to trimming and J lost 6 bases, with 12 bases between them. The germline gives CDR1 LGHNA, CDR2 YSLEER. CDR3 protein: CASSQDRGIRNSPLHF. As DNA, the CDR3 is TGCGCCAGCAGCCAAGACCGGGGGATCCGTAATTCACCCCTCCACTTT.

In its sample, this clone was seen a few times. The chain joins TRBV7-9 to TRBJ2-1, with no clear D. The CDR3 totals 15 residues. The germline V gene has CDR1 SEHNR and CDR2 FQNEAQ (reference sequence). V lost 1 base, J lost 2 bases, and 9 bases lay in between. CDR3 region: CASSLGGEPYNEQFF. CDR3 bases: TGTGCCAGCAGCTTAGGGGGTGAACCCTACAATGAGCAGTTCTTC.

The V and J genes are TRBV9 and TRBJ2-1; D is perhaps TRBD1 or TRBD2 (5 bases each). The CDR3 runs 14 residues. The V and J ends lost 7 bases and 0 bases respectively, with 11 bases between them. Germline lookup yields CDR1 SGDLS and CDR2 YYNGEE. The CDR3 DNA reads TGTGCCAGCTCCGGGACCGCCTCCTACAATGAGCAGTTCTTC. Protein product: CASSGTASYNEQFF.

V is TRBV5-4 and J is TRBJ2-7; tentative D call: TRBD1 (5 bases). The germline V gene encodes CDR1 SGHNT and CDR2 YYREEE (reference sequence). V shed 1 base and J shed 3 bases, with 11 bases lying between them. CDR3 length equals 14 residues. CDR3 in amino acids: CASSLSIGDYEQYF. CDR3 coding DNA: TGTGCCAGCAGCTTGTCTATAGGGGACTACGAGCAGTACTTC. The variable domain in full, with the rest retrieved from reference TRBV5-4 and TRBJ2-7, is ETGVTQSPTHLIKTRGQQVTLRCSSQSGHNTVSWYQQALGQGPQFIFQYYREEENGRGNFPPRFSGLQFPNYSSELNVNALELDDSALYLCASSLSIGDYEQYFGPGTRLTVT.

This clone was observed a few times. The CDR3 sequence: CASTWGTEAFF. The DNA of the CDR3 is TGCGCCAGCACCTGGGGCACTGAAGCTTTCTTT. The chain uses TRBV5-1 and TRBJ1-1; D is unclear. Trimming cost V 6 bases and J 4 bases, with 7 bases left between them. Germline lookup yields CDR1 SGHRS and CDR2 YFSETQ. The CDR3 runs to 11 residues.

This chain links TRBV4-1 with TRBJ2-1; no clear D. V was shortened by 1 base and J by 2 bases, with 9 bases between the two germline ends. The CDR3 extends over 15 amino acids. Germline V gene lookup returns CDR1 MGHRA and CDR2 YSYEKL. CDR3 DNA sequence: TGCGCCAGCAGCCAAGGGGGTCAGGCCTACAATGAGCAGTTCTTC. This codes for CASSQGGQAYNEQFF.

V gene TRBV4-1 combines with J gene TRBJ2-7; no definite D call. Germline V gene data show CDR1 as MGHRA and CDR2 as YSYEKL. The CDR3 sequence is 15 residues long. Trimming left V 1 base short and J 7 bases short, with 17 bases between. CDR3 protein: CASSQVQEQLKEQYF. As DNA, the CDR3 is TGCGCCAGCAGCCAAGTCCAGGAGCAGCTAAAGGAGCAGTACTTC.

The chain joins TRBV7-3 to TRBJ2-7; TRBD2 matches 12 bases. The CDR3 runs 19 residues. Looked up from germline, CDR1 is SGHTA and CDR2 is FQGTGA. V gave up 4 bases and J gave up 0 bases; unmatched junction bases: 13. The CDR3 sequence is CASSSVKWLAGGISYEQYF. CDR3 nucleotides: TGTGCCAGCAGCTCCGTAAAGTGGCTAGCGGGAGGGATCTCCTACGAGCAGTACTTC.

The V call is TRBV13, the J call TRBJ1-5; 8 positions match TRBD1. This CDR3 contains 14 residues. V lost 7 bases and J lost 3; bases outside the gene matches: 5. Germline assignment: CDR1 PRHDT and CDR2 FYEKMQ (reference sequence). The CDR3 reads CASTRTGYNQPQHF. DNA of the CDR3: TGTGCCAGCACTCGGACAGGGTACAATCAGCCCCAGCATTTT. Full variable domain (remainder filled in from reference TRBV13 and TRBJ1-5): AAGVIQSPRHLIKEKRETATLKCYPIPRHDTVYWYQQGPGQDPQFLISFYEKMQSDKGSIPDRFSAQQFSDYHSELNMSSLELGDSALYFCASTRTGYNQPQHFGDGTRLSIL.